This T cell receptor (beta chain) was sequenced for a study of PD-1 blockade in mismatch repair-deficient tumors. About the research overall: All were previously treated, progressing patients with 11 to 13 mismatch repair-deficient cancer types.

All patients were mismatch repair deficient, assessed by either PCR or immunohistochemistry. The TCR-sequenced patients were a few responders to pembrolizumab. The CDR3 sequence is 11 residues long. Trimming took off 4 bases at V and 10 bases at J, with 8 bases between the two ends. Germline-derived CDR1 and CDR2 are SGHTA and FQGNSA. Generated by immunoSEQ multiplex PCR, the TCRdb table keeps only in-frame clones and is missing some. The top ten hold 11% to 15% of the sample, which has approximately 60,000 clones, around 89% seen once. Comment on this clone: Its target is not known.

Study-level points and caveats: Tumor-resident clones, often absent from pretreatment blood, expanded after pembrolizumab and then contracted.

Sequenced here: peripheral blood, sampled 52 weeks after starting pembrolizumab. This TCR derives from an adult with mismatch repair-deficient cancer. J is TRBJ2-1 and V is TRBV7-2; D is uncertain. CDR3 DNA: TGTGCCAGCAGCTCTGGACGCGAGCAGTTCTTC. This gives the protein CASSSGREQFF.